This T cell receptor (beta chain) emerged from a study of T cells after yellow fever vaccination (dated by TCRdb to between 2019 and 2020). With respect to the entire study: Libraries from fractions with low cell numbers were prepared with the SMART-Seq v4 Ultra Low Input RNA kit. To track T-cell clones before and after primary and booster YFV17D yellow fever vaccination, bulk TCR alpha and beta repertoires were sequenced longitudinally. Two healthy male donors, one aged 18 to 29 and one aged 30 to 39 years, were included in the cohort. Blood was collected at multiple timepoints before and after primary and secondary immunization, and bulk PBMC replicates and cell subsets were isolated.

The research as a whole found: A small share of clonotypes was detected in both CD4 and CD8 compartments, with the overlap likely arising from convergent recombination. Most clones expanded after primary vaccination were re-detected after the booster (around 96% of CD4 and approximately 89% of CD8), suggesting broad memory maintenance. The study included only a couple of donors, which limits how far the findings can be generalized. Computational filtering was required because FACS-sorted repertoires could contain abundant contaminating clonotypes from the bulk population. The secondary T-cell response was weaker than the primary response but faster, peaking on day 5 instead of day 15.

The treatment or condition label, as the study defines it: live attenuated yellow fever vaccine strain. At each blood-draw timepoint, two biological replicates of bulk PBMCs were collected. A standard Ficoll-Paque protocol was used to isolate PBMCs from peripheral blood. TriZol was used to extract RNA from bulk PBMCs, CD4 and CD8 fractions, and dextramer-positive and dextramer-negative fractions. This clonotype occurred many times. The antigen it recognizes is unknown. A read error may produce the germline difference seen at one junction end. Spanning cysteine to phenylalanine, the CDR3 consists of 15 amino acids. The only DNA kept is the CDR3, 45 bases in frame from the first base. In the germline V gene, CDR1 corresponds to SGHAT and CDR2 to FQNNGV. Sequenced on an Illumina NovaSeq 6000. Synthesis of TCR cDNA relied on 5'RACE template switching, a step that introduced a universal primer site along with unique molecular identifiers. cDNA synthesis was primed from both the TCR alpha and TCR beta constant segments. Library amplification used two PCR steps, and the second PCR step added sample barcodes and sequencing adapters. Libraries were sequenced on Illumina HiSeq 2500 (2x100 bp) or NovaSeq (2x150 bp). Per the authors' processing: MIGEC handled demultiplexing of reads and collapsing into UMI consensus sequences, while MiXCR performed V(D)J alignment. Vaccine-responding clonotypes were identified with edgeR using replicate PBMC samples, with FDR below 0.01 and a log2 fold change above 5 up to day 15 being required. Each bulk clonotype received a CD4 or CD8 identity based on whether the sequenced CD4 or CD8 repertoire contained that clonotype at higher abundance. The raw public data were reprocessed by TCRdb itself: fastp quality trimming at Q25, MiXCR clonotype calling, in-frame beta chains only. Under each unique CDR3 protein, matching rows form one entry showing the most common genes and DNA. TCRdb, rather than the study authors, made the V and J calls. The sample table records about 340,000 distinct CDR3 sequences; approximately 4.2% of these occur just once. The ten most abundant clones make up more than 20% of the sample.

The chain links TRBV11-2 with TRBJ2-1, and the D gene may be TRBD2, 6 bases matching. Sequenced here: PBMCs, sampled 5 days after the yellow fever booster vaccination. This clonotype was sampled from a man in his late teens or twenties who received the YFV17D yellow fever vaccine. The DNA is as follows: TGTGCCAGCACCTTAGCGGCAAGCTCCTACAATGAGCAGTTCTTC. Its protein reads: CASTLAASSYNEQFF.